This T cell receptor (beta chain) originates from a study of shared clonotypes between healthy human individuals. Measured with immunoSEQ multiplex PCR; TCRdb has only the in-frame clones, and not every one. This sample has hundreds of thousands of clones; nearly 98% occur once, and the top ten carry approximately 0.33%. Naive CD8 cells were CD45RO-negative, positively selected for CCR7, excluding terminally differentiated effector memory CD45RA+ cells. The receptor was isolated from a man in his thirties or forties in good health. Material: naive CD8+ T cells sorted from blood.

The CDR3 region is CASYGGRASYEQYF. CDR3 nucleotide sequence: TGTGCCAGCTACGGGGGGAGGGCCTCCTACGAGCAGTACTTC. This chain links TRBV2 with TRBJ2-7; 7 bases fit TRBD2. CDR1 SNHLY and CDR2 FYNNEI come from the germline V gene. J gave up 0 bases and V 8 bases, and 7 bases lay outside the gene matches. The CDR3 covers 14 residues.